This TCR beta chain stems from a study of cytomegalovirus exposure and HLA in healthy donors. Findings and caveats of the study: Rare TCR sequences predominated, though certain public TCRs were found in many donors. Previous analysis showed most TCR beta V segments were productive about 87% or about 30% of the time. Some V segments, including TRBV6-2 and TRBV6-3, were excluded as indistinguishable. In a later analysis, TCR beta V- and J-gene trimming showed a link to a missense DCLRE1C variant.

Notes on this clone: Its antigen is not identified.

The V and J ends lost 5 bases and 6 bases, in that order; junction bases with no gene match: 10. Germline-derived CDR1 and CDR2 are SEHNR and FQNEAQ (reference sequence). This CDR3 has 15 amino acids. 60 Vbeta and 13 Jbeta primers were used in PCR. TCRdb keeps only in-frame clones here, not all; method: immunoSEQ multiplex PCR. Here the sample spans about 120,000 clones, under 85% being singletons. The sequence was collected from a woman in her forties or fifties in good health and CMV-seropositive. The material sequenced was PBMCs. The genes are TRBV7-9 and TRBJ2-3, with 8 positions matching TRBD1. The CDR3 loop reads CASSLMGTGDDTQYF. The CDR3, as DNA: TGTGCCAGCAGCCTAATGGGGACAGGCGACGATACGCAGTATTTT.